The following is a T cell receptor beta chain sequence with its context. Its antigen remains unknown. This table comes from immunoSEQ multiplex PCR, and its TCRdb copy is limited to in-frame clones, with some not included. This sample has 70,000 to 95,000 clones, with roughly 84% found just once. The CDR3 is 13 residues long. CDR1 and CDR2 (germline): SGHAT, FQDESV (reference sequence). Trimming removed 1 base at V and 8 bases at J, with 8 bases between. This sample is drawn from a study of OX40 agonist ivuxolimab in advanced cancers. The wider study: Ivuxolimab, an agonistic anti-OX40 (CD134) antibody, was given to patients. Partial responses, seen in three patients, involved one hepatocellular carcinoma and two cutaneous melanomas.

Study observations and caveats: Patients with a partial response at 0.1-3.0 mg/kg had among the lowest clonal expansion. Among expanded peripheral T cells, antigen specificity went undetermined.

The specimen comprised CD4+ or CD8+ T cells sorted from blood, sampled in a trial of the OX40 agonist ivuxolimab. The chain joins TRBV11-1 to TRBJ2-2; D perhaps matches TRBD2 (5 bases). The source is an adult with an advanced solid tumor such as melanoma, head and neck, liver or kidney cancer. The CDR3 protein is CASSLVRRGELFF. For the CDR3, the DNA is TGTGCCAGCAGCTTAGTCCGGAGGGGGGAGCTGTTTTTT.